A selection of T cell receptor beta chains follows, all from one sample in a study of monozygotic twins with inflammatory bowel disease. TCRdb re-analyzed the 5' RACE reads; it lists each CDR3 protein once, without DNA. The specimen's table records some 160,000 distinct CDR3 sequences. The specimen sequenced was blood. Receptors originate from a human donor with ulcerative colitis or Crohn's disease, or a healthy co-twin of an affected twin (not recorded which). Each CDR3 is given with its conserved first and last residue.

J	V	CDR3
TRBJ1-1	TRBV18	CASSLQGVATNTEAFF
TRBJ1-6	TRBV12-3/TRBV12-4	CASSWARTGSPLHF
TRBJ2-7	TRBV9	CASSPREKDRGLEQYF
TRBJ1-1	TRBV6-6	CASSYGGTSTEAFF
TRBJ2-5	TRBV20-1	CSAILGGLTQYF
TRBJ2-1	TRBV7-2	CASAYTGNEQFF
TRBJ2-7	TRBV20-1	CSARRRESYEQYF
TRBJ2-1	TRBV4-3	CASSPERTGGSEQFF
TRBJ2-2	TRBV7-2	CASSLEGGRTGELFF
TRBJ2-2	TRBV7-9	CASSYQGNTGELFF
TRBJ1-1	TRBV5-1	CASRARGENTEAFF
TRBJ2-5	TRBV11-2	CASSTWGQSETQYF
TRBJ2-7	TRBV6-5	CASSYGRRLAGVSYEQYF
TRBJ1-4	TRBV12-3/TRBV12-4	CASSWAGREKLFF
TRBJ2-7	TRBV19	CASSKADRTYEQYF
TRBJ2-4	TRBV20-1	CSARHKNIQYF
TRBJ2-1	TRBV6-5	CASSYGAPNEQFF
TRBJ1-1	TRBV7-9	CASSKREGGLPEAFF
TRBJ2-1	TRBV20-1	CSARDLRRGSLNEQFF
TRBJ2-7	TRBV4-3	CASSQDALQTYEQYF
TRBJ2-7	TRBV9	CASSVEPGDYEQYF
TRBJ2-7	TRBV29-1	CSVRKAREQYF
TRBJ2-1	TRBV7-6	CASSLGYRGKNNEQFF
TRBJ1-3	TRBV6-2/TRBV6-3	CASRGTRMLLDTIYF
TRBJ1-4	TRBV7-9	CASSQGQGKKGGEKLFF
TRBJ1-6	TRBV6-1	CASSELIGSAPLHF
TRBJ1-2	TRBV24-1	CATSDPQWGDGYTF
TRBJ1-5	TRBV5-1	CASPFQGLQPQHF
TRBJ1-1	TRBV5-5	CASSSPGRGNTEAFF
TRBJ2-7	TRBV28	CASSLEVAGGYEQYF
TRBJ2-7	TRBV5-1	CASSWTSANSYEQYF
TRBJ1-2	TRBV6-1	CASSEGNNYGYTF
TRBJ1-2	TRBV27	CASKSDRTNYGYTF